Sequencing of this TCR beta chain was carried out in a study of cytomegalovirus exposure and HLA in healthy donors. Study-wide results and limits: Fewer N-insertions (relative to the roughly 670-donor mean) were reportedly seen in an Asian-associated ancestry cluster in a later analysis.

PCR was performed using 60 Vbeta and 13 Jbeta primers. Data came from immunoSEQ multiplex PCR; TCRdb stores just in-frame clones and leaves some out. The sample yields around 38,000 clones, 66% seen once. The CDR3 totals 15 residues. The germline V gene encodes CDR1 SEHNR and CDR2 FQNEAQ (reference sequence). V shed 5 bases, J shed 2 bases, and the junction held 2 bases outside the gene matches. A word on this clone: What it binds is not known.

The chain recombines TRBV7-9 with TRBJ2-3, with 12 bases fitting TRBD2. The sequencing sample was made of PBMCs. This receptor was taken from a man aged 50 to 59 in good health and CMV-seropositive. CDR3 loop: CASSRTSGITDTQYF. In DNA form, the CDR3 reads TGTGCCAGCAGCAGGACTAGCGGGATCACAGATACGCAGTATTTT.